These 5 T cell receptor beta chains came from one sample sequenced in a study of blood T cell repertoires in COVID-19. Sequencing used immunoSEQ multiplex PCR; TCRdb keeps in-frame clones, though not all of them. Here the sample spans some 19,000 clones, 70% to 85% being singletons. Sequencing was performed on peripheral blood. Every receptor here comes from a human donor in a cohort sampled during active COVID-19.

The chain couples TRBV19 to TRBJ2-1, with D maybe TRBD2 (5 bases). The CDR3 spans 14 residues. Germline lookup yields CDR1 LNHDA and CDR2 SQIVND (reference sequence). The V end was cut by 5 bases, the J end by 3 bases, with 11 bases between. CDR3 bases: TGTGCCAGTAGTGTCCGGGGATACTACAATGAGCAGTTCTTC. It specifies CASSVRGYYNEQFF.

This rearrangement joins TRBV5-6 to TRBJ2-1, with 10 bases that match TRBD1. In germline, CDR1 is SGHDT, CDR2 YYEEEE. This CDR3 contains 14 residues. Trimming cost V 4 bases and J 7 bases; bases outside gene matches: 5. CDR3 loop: CASSTGTGANEQFF. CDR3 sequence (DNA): TGTGCCAGCAGCACTGGGACAGGGGCTAATGAGCAGTTCTTC.

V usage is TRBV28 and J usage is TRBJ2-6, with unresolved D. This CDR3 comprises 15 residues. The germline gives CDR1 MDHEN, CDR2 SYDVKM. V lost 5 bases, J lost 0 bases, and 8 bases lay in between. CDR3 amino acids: CASSQYNSGANVLTF. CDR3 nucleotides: TGTGCCAGCAGTCAGTACAACTCTGGGGCCAACGTCCTGACTTTC.

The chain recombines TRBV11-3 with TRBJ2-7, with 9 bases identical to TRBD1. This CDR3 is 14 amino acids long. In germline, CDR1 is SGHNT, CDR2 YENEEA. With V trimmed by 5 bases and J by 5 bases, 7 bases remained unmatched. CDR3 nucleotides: TGTGCCAGCAGCCTCGGGACAGGGAAGGACGAGCAGTACTTC. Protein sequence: CASSLGTGKDEQYF.

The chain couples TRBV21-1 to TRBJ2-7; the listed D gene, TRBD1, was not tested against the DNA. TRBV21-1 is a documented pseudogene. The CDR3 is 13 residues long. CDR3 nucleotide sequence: TGTGCCAGCAGCAAAAAACAATCCTACGAGCAGTACTTC. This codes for CASSKKQSYEQYF.